The 20 T cell receptor beta chains given below trace back to one sample, sequenced in a study of blood T cell repertoires in COVID-19. Here immunoSEQ multiplex PCR was the method, and the copy in TCRdb shows in-frame clones only, minus some. The sample shows some 200,000 clones, approximately 82% of them seen only once. Sequenced sample: peripheral blood. Receptors originate from a woman aged 40 to 50 who had recovered from COVID-19.

This chain uses TRBV9 with TRBJ2-1, with 10 bases identical to TRBD1. J was trimmed by 8 bases and V by 3 bases; bases with no gene match: 5. This CDR3 comprises 14 residues. Germline assignment: CDR1 SGDLS and CDR2 YYNGEE. CDR3 residues: CASSAGTGDYEQFF. CDR3 coding DNA: TGTGCCAGCAGCGCGGGGACAGGGGACTATGAGCAGTTCTTC.

The chain combines TRBV18 with TRBJ2-3, with a tentative D call TRBD1 (6 bases). This CDR3 is built from 17 residues. From germline, CDR1 is KGHSH and CDR2 LQKENI. Trimming removed 6 bases from V and 1 base from J, with 20 bases in between. The CDR3 sequence: CASSSKTPGAGTDTQYF. The CDR3 DNA follows: TGTGCCAGCTCTTCGAAAACCCCAGGGGCCGGCACAGATACGCAGTATTTT.

The V gene is TRBV6-5, the J gene TRBJ2-1, with 8 bases that match TRBD2. The CDR3 has 15 amino acids. Germline V gene data show CDR1 as MNHEY and CDR2 as SVGAGI. Unmatched junction bases numbered 3, after V lost 0 bases and J lost 5 bases. DNA for the CDR3: TGTGCCAGCAGTTACTCTTTAGCGGGGCACAATGAGCAGTTCTTC. Protein: CASSYSLAGHNEQFF.

This clone was counted many times. V usage is TRBV18 and J usage is TRBJ2-3, with TRBD1 as a possible D gene (6 bases). The CDR3 length is 17 residues. CDR1 and CDR2 (germline): KGHSH, LQKENI. With 3 bases removed from V and 1 base from J, the gap between germline ends came to 17 bases. The CDR3 spells CASSPTERTDRTDTQYF. The CDR3 bases are TGTGCCAGCTCACCGACAGAACGGACAGACCGCACAGATACGCAGTATTTT.

This CDR3 is CASSLPPAGNTGELFF. The CDR3 nucleotides read TGTGCCAGCAGCTTGCCCCCCGCGGGAAACACCGGGGAGCTGTTTTTT. The J gene is TRBJ2-2, the V gene TRBV5-4; D perhaps matches TRBD2 (6 bases). The CDR3 loop spans 16 amino acids. The germline V gene has CDR1 SGHNT and CDR2 YYREEE (reference sequence). V lost 1 base and J lost 2, with 12 bases in between.

As concerns this clone: This CDR3 is also generated by other DNA sequences in the sample. The V and J genes are TRBV18 and TRBJ2-3, with D unclear. CDR1 and CDR2 (germline): KGHSH, LQKENI. This CDR3 is 12 amino acids long. Trimming cost V 3 bases and J 6 bases, with 7 bases left between them. The CDR3: CASSPYTDTQYF. CDR3 DNA sequence: TGTGCCAGCTCACCCTATACGGATACGCAGTATTTT.

This sequence joins TRBV5-1 and TRBJ1-1; 10 bases map to TRBD1. V shed 2 bases and J 3 bases; nucleotides not matched to a gene: 10. The V gene's germline CDR1 is SGHRS and CDR2 YFSETQ. CDR3 size: 17 residues. The CDR3 region is CASSFFRDRGVDTEAFF. The DNA of the CDR3 is TGCGCCAGCAGCTTTTTCCGGGACAGGGGAGTGGACACTGAAGCTTTCTTT.

The rearrangement joins TRBV7-9 to TRBJ1-5; D is possibly TRBD1 (5 bases). V lost 0 bases and J 13 bases, leaving 16 bases between the germline ends. Germline V CDR1 and CDR2: SEHNR, FQNEAQ (reference sequence). The CDR3 runs to 14 residues. The CDR3 region has the DNA TGTGCCAGCAGCTTAGCCCTAGAAGGGGCGCTACAGCATTTT. Residues: CASSLALEGALQHF.

The genes are TRBV19 and TRBJ1-5; the match to TRBD1 covers 7 bases. From germline, CDR1 is LNHDA and CDR2 SQIVND (reference sequence). V lost 4 bases and J lost 1; bases outside the gene matches: 4. The CDR3 runs to 15 residues. The CDR3 protein is CASSTGTVSNQPQHF. The CDR3 nucleotides are TGTGCCAGTAGTACCGGGACAGTGAGCAATCAGCCCCAGCATTTT.

The V gene is TRBV5-4, the J gene TRBJ2-5, with TRBD2 identical over 7 bases. In germline, CDR1 is SGHNT, CDR2 YYREEE (reference sequence). This CDR3 has 16 residues. The V segment lost 4 bases and the J segment 5 bases; nucleotides outside the gene matches: 14. Here the CDR3 DNA reads TGTGCCAGCAGCCCGACTAGCTTTAGTGGTTACGAGACCCAGTACTTC. Translation: CASSPTSFSGYETQYF.

This chain connects TRBV7-6 to TRBJ2-2; tentative D call: TRBD1 (5 bases). The CDR3 is made up of 11 amino acids. The germline V gene encodes CDR1 SGHVS and CDR2 FNYEAQ. V lost 8 bases, J lost 7 bases, and 8 bases lay in between. The CDR3 DNA sequence: TGTGCCAGCTTCGACAGCGGGGAGCTGTTTTTT. Translated, it gives CASFDSGELFF.

The chain carries TRBV2 and TRBJ1-5; 9 bases are a match to TRBD1. Germline CDR1 and CDR2: SNHLY and FYNNEI. J was trimmed by 1 base and V by 7 bases; bases with no gene match: 2. CDR3 size: 14 residues. CDR3 amino acids: CASTDRGSNQPQHF. In nucleotides, the CDR3 is TGTGCCAGCACGGACAGGGGAAGCAATCAGCCCCAGCATTTT.

V usage is TRBV4-2 and J usage is TRBJ1-1; D unresolved. V gave up 4 bases and J gave up 4 bases, with 16 bases separating them. This CDR3 contains 15 residues. From germline, CDR1 is LGHNA and CDR2 YNFKEQ. In DNA form, the CDR3 reads TGTGCCAGCAGCCTCCAAGGAGATTCTGGCACTGAAGCTTTCTTT. Protein product: CASSLQGDSGTEAFF.

This clone has a single count. This chain joins TRBV14 and TRBJ2-3; D possibly corresponds to TRBD1 (5 bases). The V gene lost 1 base and the J gene lost 6 bases, with 14 bases spanning the gap. The germline gives CDR1 SGHDN, CDR2 FVKESK. The CDR3 covers 15 residues. The CDR3 reads CASSQGTQGGDTQYF. The CDR3 DNA follows: TGTGCCAGCAGCCAAGGAACCCAGGGTGGGGATACGCAGTATTTT.

The chain has TRBV19 and TRBJ1-1; 7 bases line up with TRBD1. This CDR3 contains 13 residues. Germline V gene lookup returns CDR1 LNHDA and CDR2 SQIVND (reference sequence). J gave up 11 bases and V 6 bases, and 12 bases lay outside the gene matches. CDR3 in DNA: TGTGCCAGTAGATTACAGGGGCCCGCTGTCGCTTTCTTT. It specifies CASRLQGPAVAFF.

V gene TRBV3-1 (or the pseudogene TRBV3-2) combines with J gene TRBJ2-3; 8 bases line up with TRBD2. The junction had 3 bases not matched to a gene; V was cut back by 2 bases and J by 2 bases. Per germline, CDR1 LGHDT and CDR2 YNNKEL (reference sequence). The CDR3 consists of 15 residues. The CDR3 DNA reads as TGTGCCAGCAGCCAATGGCGGGGGGACACAGATACGCAGTATTTT. This translates into CASSQWRGDTDTQYF.

The chain links TRBV12-3 or TRBV12-4 to TRBJ2-1, with 11 positions matching TRBD2. The CDR3 runs to 11 residues. Germline trimming cut 6 bases from V and 14 bases from J; bases unmatched to any gene: 3. CDR3 DNA sequence: TGTGCCAGCAGCGGTAGCGGGGGGGAGTTCTTC. Translating it yields CASSGSGGEFF.

This clone was detected a few times. The chain uses TRBV9 and TRBJ1-4, with D hard to call. Germline-derived CDR1 and CDR2 are SGDLS and YYNGEE. The length of the CDR3 is 14 residues. Trimming cost V 2 bases and J 6 bases, with 11 bases left between them. Here the CDR3 DNA reads TGTGCCAGCAGCGTTGGGCAGATGGATGAAAAACTGTTTTTT. Its translation: CASSVGQMDEKLFF.

The gene calls are TRBV28 and TRBJ1-2; perhaps TRBD1 as D (5 bases). This CDR3 is 12 amino acids long. Germline assignment: CDR1 MDHEN and CDR2 SYDVKM. The V gene lost 7 bases and the J gene lost 4 bases, with 10 bases spanning the gap. The CDR3 DNA reads as TGTGCCAGCATTGGCAGGGCCTATGGCTACACCTTC. Translation: CASIGRAYGYTF.

The chain combines TRBV3-1 (or the pseudogene TRBV3-2) with TRBJ1-1; D gene unclear. Trimming removed 0 bases from V and 1 base from J, with 6 bases in between. CDR3 size: 14 residues. Germline V gene sequence: CDR1 LGHDT, CDR2 YNNKEL (reference sequence). The CDR3, as DNA: TGTGCCAGCAGCCAAGACAGTGCGAACACTGAAGCTTTCTTT. Encoded protein: CASSQDSANTEAFF.